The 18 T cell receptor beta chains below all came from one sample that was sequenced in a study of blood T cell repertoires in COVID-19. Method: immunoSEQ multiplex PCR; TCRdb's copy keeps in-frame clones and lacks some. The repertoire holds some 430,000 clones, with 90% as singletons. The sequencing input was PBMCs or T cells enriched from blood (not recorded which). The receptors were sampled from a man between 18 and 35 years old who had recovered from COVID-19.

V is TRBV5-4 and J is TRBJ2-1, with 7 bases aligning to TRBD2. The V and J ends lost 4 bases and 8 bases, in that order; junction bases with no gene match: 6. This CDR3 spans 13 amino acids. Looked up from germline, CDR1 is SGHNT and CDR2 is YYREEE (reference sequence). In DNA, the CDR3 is TGTGCCAGCAGCAGGACTAGACTAGATGAGCAGTTCTTC. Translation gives CASSRTRLDEQFF.

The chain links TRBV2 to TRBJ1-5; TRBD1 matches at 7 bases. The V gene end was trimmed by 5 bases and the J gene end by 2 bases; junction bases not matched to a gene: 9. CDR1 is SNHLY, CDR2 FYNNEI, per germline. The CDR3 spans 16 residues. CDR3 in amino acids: CASSTNTGVGNQPQHF. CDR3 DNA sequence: TGTGCCAGCAGTACCAATACAGGGGTGGGCAATCAGCCCCAGCATTTT.

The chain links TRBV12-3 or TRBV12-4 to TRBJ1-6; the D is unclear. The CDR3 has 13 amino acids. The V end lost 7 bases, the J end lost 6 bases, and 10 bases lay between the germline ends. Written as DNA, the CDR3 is TGTGCCAGCACCAGTGGTCGTAATTCACCCCTCCACTTT. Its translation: CASTSGRNSPLHF.

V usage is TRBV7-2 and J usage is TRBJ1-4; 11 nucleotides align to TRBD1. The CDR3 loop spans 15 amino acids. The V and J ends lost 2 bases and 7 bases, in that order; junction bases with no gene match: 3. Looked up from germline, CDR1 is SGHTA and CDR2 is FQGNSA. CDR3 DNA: TGTGCCAGCAGCTTATGGGGACAGGGGGGTGAAAAACTGTTTTTT. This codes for CASSLWGQGGEKLFF.

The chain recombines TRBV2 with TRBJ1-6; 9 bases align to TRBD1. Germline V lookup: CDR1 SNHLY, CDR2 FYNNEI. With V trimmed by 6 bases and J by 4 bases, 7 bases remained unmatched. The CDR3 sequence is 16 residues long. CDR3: CASRPGTGNYNSPLHF. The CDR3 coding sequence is TGTGCCAGCAGACCCGGGACAGGGAATTATAATTCACCCCTCCACTTT.

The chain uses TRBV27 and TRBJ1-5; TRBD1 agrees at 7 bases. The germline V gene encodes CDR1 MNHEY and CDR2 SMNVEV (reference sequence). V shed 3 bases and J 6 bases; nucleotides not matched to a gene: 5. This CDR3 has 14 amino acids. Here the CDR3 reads CASSFKTGSQPQHF. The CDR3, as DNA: TGTGCCAGCAGTTTTAAGACAGGGAGTCAGCCCCAGCATTTT.

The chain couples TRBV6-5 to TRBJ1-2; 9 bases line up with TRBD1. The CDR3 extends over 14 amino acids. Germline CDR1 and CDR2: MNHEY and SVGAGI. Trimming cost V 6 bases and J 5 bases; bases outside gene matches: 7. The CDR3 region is CASRGTGLFYGYTF. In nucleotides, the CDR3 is TGTGCCAGCAGGGGGACAGGGTTATTTTATGGCTACACCTTC.

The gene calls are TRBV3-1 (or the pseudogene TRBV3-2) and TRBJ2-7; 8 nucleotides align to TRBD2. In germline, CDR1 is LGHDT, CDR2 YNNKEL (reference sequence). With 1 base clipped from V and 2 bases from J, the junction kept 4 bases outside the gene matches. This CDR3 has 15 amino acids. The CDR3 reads CASSQALAGTYEQYF. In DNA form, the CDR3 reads TGTGCCAGCAGCCAAGCGCTAGCGGGCACCTACGAGCAGTACTTC.

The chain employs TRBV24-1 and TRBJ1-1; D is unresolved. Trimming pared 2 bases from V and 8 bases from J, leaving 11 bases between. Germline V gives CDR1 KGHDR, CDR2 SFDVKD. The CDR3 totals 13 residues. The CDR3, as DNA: TGTGCCACCAGTGATTCCGGGTCCTCCGAAGCTTTCTTT. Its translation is CATSDSGSSEAFF.

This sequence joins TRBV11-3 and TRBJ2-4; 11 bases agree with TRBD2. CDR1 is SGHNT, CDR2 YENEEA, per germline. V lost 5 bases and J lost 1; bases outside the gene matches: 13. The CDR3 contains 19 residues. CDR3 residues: CASSTSSGGPPVAKNIQYF. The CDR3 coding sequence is TGTGCCAGCAGCACTTCTAGCGGGGGGCCTCCCGTGGCCAAAAACATTCAGTACTTC.

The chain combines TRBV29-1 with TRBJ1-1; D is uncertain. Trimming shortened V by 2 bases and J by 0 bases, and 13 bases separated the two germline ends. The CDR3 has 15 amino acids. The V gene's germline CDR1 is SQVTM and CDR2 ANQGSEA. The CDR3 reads CSVETPWALNTEAFF. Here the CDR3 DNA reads TGCAGCGTTGAAACCCCGTGGGCTCTGAACACTGAAGCTTTCTTT.

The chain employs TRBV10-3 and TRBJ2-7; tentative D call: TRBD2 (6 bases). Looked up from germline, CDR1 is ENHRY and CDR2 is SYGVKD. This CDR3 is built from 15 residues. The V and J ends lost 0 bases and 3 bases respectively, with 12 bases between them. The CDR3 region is CAISESGGTSYEQYF. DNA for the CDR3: TGTGCCATCAGTGAGTCGGGAGGCACAAGCTACGAGCAGTACTTC.

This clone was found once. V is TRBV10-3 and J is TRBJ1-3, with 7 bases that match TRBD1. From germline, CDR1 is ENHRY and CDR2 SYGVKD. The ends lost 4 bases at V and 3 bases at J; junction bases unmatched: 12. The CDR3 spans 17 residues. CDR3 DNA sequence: TGTGCCATCAGTGCCATGGAGGGGGCTCAGAATGGAAACACCATATATTTT. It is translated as CAISAMEGAQNGNTIYF.

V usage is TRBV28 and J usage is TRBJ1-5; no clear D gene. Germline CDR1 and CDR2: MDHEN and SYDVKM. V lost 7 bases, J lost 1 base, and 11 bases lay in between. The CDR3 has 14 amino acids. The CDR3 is CASNSFASNQPQHF. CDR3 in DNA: TGTGCCAGCAACTCCTTTGCGAGCAATCAGCCCCAGCATTTT.

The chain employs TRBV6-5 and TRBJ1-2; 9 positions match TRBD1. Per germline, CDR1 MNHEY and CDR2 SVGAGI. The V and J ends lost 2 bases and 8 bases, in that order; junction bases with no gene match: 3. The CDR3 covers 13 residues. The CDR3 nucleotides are TGTGCCAGCAGTTACGGGGACAGGGTCGGCTACACCTTC. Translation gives CASSYGDRVGYTF.

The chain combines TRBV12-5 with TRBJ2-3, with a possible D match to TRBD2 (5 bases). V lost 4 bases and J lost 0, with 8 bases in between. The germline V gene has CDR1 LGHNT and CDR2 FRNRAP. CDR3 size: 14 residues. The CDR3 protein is CASGSGGSTDTQYF. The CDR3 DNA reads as TGTGCTAGTGGTTCTGGCGGGAGCACAGATACGCAGTATTTT.

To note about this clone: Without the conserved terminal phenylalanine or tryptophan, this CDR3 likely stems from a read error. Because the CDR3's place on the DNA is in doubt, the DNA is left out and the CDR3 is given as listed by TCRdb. The CDR3 reads CASSLGPGEGVGSV. This chain connects TRBV5-1 to TRBJ1-2. The CDR3 is made up of 14 amino acids, end residues included. CDR1 is SGHRS, CDR2 YFSETQ, per germline.

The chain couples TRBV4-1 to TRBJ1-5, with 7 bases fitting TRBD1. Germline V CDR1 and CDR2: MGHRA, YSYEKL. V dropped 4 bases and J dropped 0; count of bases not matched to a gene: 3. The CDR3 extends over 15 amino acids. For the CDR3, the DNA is TGCGCCAGCAGCCCGGACAGGTATAGCAATCAGCCCCAGCATTTT. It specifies CASSPDRYSNQPQHF.